The T cell receptor (beta chain) under discussion was sequenced for a study of graft-versus-host responses after intestinal transplantation. As for the study in general: Transplants given to recipients were multivisceral, liver-intestinal, or isolated intestinal. Every transplant recipient was induced with anti-thymocyte globulin, then maintained on tacrolimus and steroids for 2 to 3 years. Overall study results and limits: Some GvH clones were seen earlier in gut or blood, suggesting intestinal origin. Allografts carried high graft-versus-host to host-versus-graft clonal ratios in patients having graft-donor T cell macrochimerism.

A note on this clone: What it binds is not known.

Germline CDR1 reads MNHEY; CDR2 reads SVGAGI. Trimming shortened V by 4 bases and J by 6 bases, and 10 bases separated the two germline ends. CDR3 length equals 13 residues. The data were produced by immunoSEQ multiplex PCR, yet TCRdb's version contains in-frame clones alone and is incomplete. Altogether 100,000 to 120,000 clones are present, 80% to 95% being singletons, with the ten largest covering 0.4% to 0.55%. The receptor was isolated from a human donor who received an intestinal transplant. The sequencing used unstimulated CD8+ T cells sorted from spleen or lymph node cells, collected before intestinal transplant. The chain has TRBV6-5 and TRBJ2-1, with D unresolved. The CDR3 DNA reads as TGTGCCAGCAGTTCTCTTGCCAGCAATGAGCAGTTCTTC. It specifies CASSSLASNEQFF.